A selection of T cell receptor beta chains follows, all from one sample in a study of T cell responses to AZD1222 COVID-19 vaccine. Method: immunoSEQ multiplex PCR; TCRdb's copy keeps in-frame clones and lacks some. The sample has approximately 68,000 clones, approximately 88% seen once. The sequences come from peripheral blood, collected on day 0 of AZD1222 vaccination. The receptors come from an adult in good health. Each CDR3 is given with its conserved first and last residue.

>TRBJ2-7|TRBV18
CASSPPGGGSYEQYF
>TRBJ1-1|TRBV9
CASSGRDRGLWDTEAFF
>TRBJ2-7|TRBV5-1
CASSRDFTYEQYF
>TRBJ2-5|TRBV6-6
CASAPALAGHQETQYF
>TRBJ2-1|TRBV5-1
CASSPGTGGFDEQFF
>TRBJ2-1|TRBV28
CASNTFASGRVSEQFF
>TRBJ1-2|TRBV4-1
CASSQEGSYGYTF
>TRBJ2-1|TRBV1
CTSSQVFQPYNEQFF
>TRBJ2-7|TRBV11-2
CASSLGGRGESYEQYF
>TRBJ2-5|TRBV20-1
CSARPKETQYF
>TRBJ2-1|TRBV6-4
CASSGGSEPYNEQFF
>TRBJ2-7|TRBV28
CASSLGTGGTYEQYF
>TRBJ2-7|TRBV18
CASRGQGSDEQYF